Shown below are 6 T cell receptor beta chains from a single sample sequenced in a study of human T cells and chemical hapten exposure. Specified treatment: therapeutic diphenylcyclopropenone sensitization with weekly scalp DPC. Unique molecular identifiers were attached to individual cDNA molecules within the library. MiXCR was run by TCRdb on the reads, yielding one entry per CDR3 protein. The sample yields 940 or so distinct CDR3 sequences, about 55% seen once. The material was whole blood, obtained before DPC sensitization or 2, 6, or about 24 weeks after (not recorded which). Receptor source: an adult with alopecia areata. Some clones in this sample may be carry-over from other donors' samples. This table probably holds off-target reads from a library built for another chain.

This clonotype was seen only a few times. This chain joins TRBV28 and TRBJ2-2, with D perhaps being TRBD1 or TRBD2 (5 bases each). CDR1 MDHEN and CDR2 SYDVKM come from the germline V gene. Trimming shortened V by 4 bases and J by 6 bases, and 18 bases separated the two germline ends. CDR3 size: 16 residues. The CDR3 nucleotides read TGTGCCAGCAGTTCGAACCGGGACCATGAATCCGGGGAGCTGTTTTTT. Translating it yields CASSSNRDHESGELFF.

The V gene is TRBV10-2, the J gene TRBJ2-3; D possibly corresponds to TRBD2 (6 bases). From germline, CDR1 is WSHSY and CDR2 SAAADI. The CDR3 covers 13 residues. V lost 6 bases and J 5 bases, leaving 12 bases between the germline ends. The CDR3 reads CASSRGTGDTQYF. CDR3 sequence (DNA): TGCGCCAGCAGCCGCGGGACGGGAGATACGCAGTATTTT.

The table lists this clonotype with a count of one. The rearrangement joins TRBV12-3 or TRBV12-4 to TRBJ1-4; unclear D gene. The CDR3 spans 12 residues. V lost 3 bases, J lost 7 bases, and 6 bases lay in between. CDR3: CASSFEGEKLFF. The CDR3 region has the DNA TGTGCCAGCAGTTTTGAGGGTGAAAAACTGTTTTTT.

The chain couples TRBV30 to TRBJ2-5, with 11 bases matching TRBD2. V trimming: 5 bases; J trimming: 5 bases; junction bases outside the gene matches: 7. This CDR3 spans 14 amino acids. CDR1 GTSNPN and CDR2 SVGIG come from the germline V gene (reference sequence). CDR3 DNA sequence: TGTGCCTGGCAGAAACTAGCGGGAGTGGAGACCCAGTACTTC. The encoded protein is CAWQKLAGVETQYF.

The chain employs TRBV28 and TRBJ2-7, with D uncertain. CDR1 is MDHEN and CDR2 is SYDVKM in the germline V gene. The V end was cut by 4 bases, the J end by 3 bases, with 4 bases between. The CDR3 is 11 amino acids. In DNA form, the CDR3 reads TGTGCCAGCAGTTATTTCTACGAGCAGTACTTC. It yields the protein CASSYFYEQYF.

V usage is TRBV5-1 and J usage is TRBJ1-2; TRBD1 agrees at 9 bases. Germline V gives CDR1 SGHRS, CDR2 YFSETQ. V shed 3 bases and J 5 bases; nucleotides not matched to a gene: 8. The CDR3 extends over 15 amino acids. The CDR3 DNA sequence: TGCGCCAGCAGCTCGGAAGGGACAGGGCCATATGGCTACACCTTC. Translated: CASSSEGTGPYGYTF.